This entry features one T cell receptor (beta chain) sequence. Its antigen is not yet known. Qualities for individual bases were not recorded, and no much larger clone is one base off. The sample comes from a study of cytomegalovirus exposure and HLA in healthy donors (dated by TCRdb to 2015 to 2018). For the study in its entirety: According to an earlier analysis of 550 to 750 of the donors, about 179 million T cells yielded approximately 120 million unique TCR beta sequences and more than 250 Gb of sequence data. About 330 gigabases of sequencing data and roughly 81 million unique TCR sequences made up an early release that covered about 640 HLA-typed donors. Among the roughly 410 genotyped donors, around 79% belonged to the genetic ancestry cluster associated with self-reported Caucasian donors. The aim of the study was to test whether cataloging public T cell receptors could identify signatures of past pathogen exposure. The T cell repertoires of under 750 subjects were profiled by immunosequencing and related to cytomegalovirus serostatus. A separate validation cohort of over a hundred different subjects was used in addition to the 666-subject first cohort. To predict cytomegalovirus infection status, the study brought together high-throughput TCR immunosequencing, statistical association of individual TCRs with disease status, and machine learning. A later analysis re-examined previously published TCR beta repertoires from about 700 donors and added high-resolution HLA genotyping to investigate patterns of TCR occurrence. In the later analysis, no new phenotypic data were used to find candidate immune exposures; instead, reliance was placed on TCR beta sequences and their occurrence across donors. In an earlier analysis of 550 to 700 of the donors, high-throughput TCR beta sequencing was used to judge whether each TCR beta V gene segment behaved as functional or pseudogenic. Donor age, sex, ethnicity and CMV serostatus were compiled alongside the repertoire data. In a later genetic analysis, genome-wide SNP genotypes for about 55% of the roughly 700 donors were used, and that subset was treated as a discovery cohort. Every repertoire in the discovery cohort had been generated on one and the same sequencing platform. HLA typing covered class I and class II loci at four-digit resolution. The number of typed donors differed by locus: roughly 620-640 for A, B, C, DRB1 and DQB1; approximately 520 for DQA1; over 600 for DPA1; and about 470 for DPB1. Roughly 5 DR-DQ haplotypes were handled as single units for association and clustering, since linkage in the cohort was strong. On average, 235,054 unique TCR beta nucleotide sequences were sequenced per donor among some 430 genotyped donors of the cohort, with roughly 18% of those sequences being non-productive. Broader findings and caveats from the paper: The study listed 164 TCR beta chains as associated with cytomegalovirus. A further reported finding was that TCR beta sequences accurately predicted the HLA-A and HLA-B alleles for most subjects in the first cohort. A cluster of highly shared sequence variants was judged likely to be a technical artifact of the sequencing pipeline. In an earlier analysis of about 540 of the donors, most TCR beta V segments were observed in productive rearrangements about 90% or about 30% of the time, broadly matching IMGT annotations. In both the original and validation cohorts, the classifier was reported to diagnose cytomegalovirus status with high specificity and sensitivity. Several of the top co-occurrence clusters appeared to be linked to parvovirus B19, influenza, CMV and Epstein-Barr virus, according to a later analysis. While some public TCRs were present in many individuals, most TCR sequences turned up only very rarely across donors. In vitro tests confirmed that a few of the cytomegalovirus-associated TCR beta chains recognize cytomegalovirus antigens. Linkage disequilibrium might explain the correlated functional status among segregating V segments, but an unknown experimental factor could not be ruled out. The cohort was sequenced for TCR beta chains only, and without alpha or paired-chain data the features that could be detected were limited. Strong co-occurrence of HLA alleles, especially DR and DQ, made assigning TCR associations to individual alleles difficult. Presence/absence analyses assumed roughly uniform sequencing depth across donors, an assumption that may not hold. Because the 87-base-pair reads could not distinguish some IMGT-functional V segments, including TRBV6-2 and TRBV6-3, those segments were excluded. It was suggested by the authors that the approach could potentially be generalized to other disease states and immunological phenotypes. Because HLA typing was missing for some donors at each locus, association tests included only the typed subset. Compared with equally common non-associated chains, HLA-associated TCR beta chains in a later analysis were more clonally expanded and had lower generation probabilities. V-gene and J-gene trimming of TCR beta chains was associated with a missense DCLRE1C variant in a later genetic analysis, and the association was replicated in an independent cohort. A later analysis found that TCR association rates varied across HLA loci, with DRB1 alleles showing the most associated TCRs and HLA-C alleles the fewest. The earlier analysis of around 600 of the donors excluded around 17 rarely observed V segments, including chromosome 9 orphons, because counts were too low. At a false discovery rate of 0.05, a later analysis linked 16,951 TCR beta sequences to specific HLA alleles. A later analysis found that most CMV-associated TCR beta chains appeared HLA-restricted, with HLA associations seemingly driven largely by CMV exposure. For the cohort, immune exposure information was limited to CMV serostatus. A later genetic analysis reported fewer N-insertions in productive TCRs among donors in an Asian-associated ancestry cluster than the approximately 700-donor mean.

Here V drops 3 bases and J drops 2 bases, and the junction holds 21 bases not matched to any gene. The CDR3 holds 21 amino acids from the cysteine to the phenylalanine. Left in the record is the CDR3 DNA by itself, 63 bases read in frame from the first base. From a lookup of the germline V gene, CDR1 and CDR2 are SGDLS and YYNGEE. Receptor amplification or capture employed the immunoSEQ multiplex PCR assay. For the multiplex PCR, a mixture combining 60 forward primers for TCR Vbeta segments and 13 reverse primers for TCR Jbeta segments was used. A multiplex PCR assay on genomic DNA amplified the CDR3 region of rearranged TCR beta genes. The amplified TCR beta libraries were sequenced on the Illumina HiSeq System as 87-base-pair reads. The authors processed their data as follows. A later analysis counted about 80 million unique TCR beta chains across the roughly 700 repertoires, and 10 million to 12 million of these chains were shared by at least two donors. A nearest-neighbor algorithm error-corrected the raw reads and collapsed the reads into unique sequences, merging closely related sequences to remove PCR and sequencing errors. Alignment of CDR3 sequences to IMGT reference sequences was used to assign V, D and J gene segments. Each retained sequence needed at least a six-nucleotide match to both a V gene segment and a J gene segment. A rearrangement was called productive if the CDR3 had no stop codons and remained in frame with V and J, and every other rearrangement was called non-productive. Following IMGT convention, CDR3 was defined as the stretch from the second conserved V-encoded cysteine to the conserved J-encoded phenylalanine. The earlier analysis of around 640 of the donors excluded sequences that lacked an unambiguous match to a single V gene segment. An earlier analysis of 500 to 600 of the donors classified V segments as functional when productive rearrangements were above 56.7% and as segregating when the standard deviation between donors was above 5%. A statistical classification framework was built for diagnosing cytomegalovirus status from the catalog of TCR beta chain sequences. A later analysis assigned V and J genes by comparing TCR nucleotide sequences with IMGT/GENE-DB human TR gene sequences. A later analysis assigned CDR3 sequences and most-parsimonious VDJ recombination scenarios with the TCRdist pipeline. A later analysis defined each TCR beta chain by its CDR3 amino acid sequence plus V-gene family, and excluded reads lacking a unique V-gene family. To address suspected cross-contamination and a sequencing artifact, a later analysis removed a few hundred highly shared, low-generation-probability nucleotide sequences. In a later analysis, a clonal expansion index was calculated for each public chain from normalized within-repertoire ranks of inferred template counts. In a later analysis, generation probabilities were computed using a VDJ recombination model fitted to out-of-frame rearrangements, and the results were checked against IGoR. A later analysis scored TCR-TCR, TCR-HLA and TCR-CMV co-occurrence with hypergeometric tests, applying a repertoire-size bias correction to TCR pairs. In a later analysis, false discovery rates were estimated by permuting HLA or CMV assignments 20 times. In a later analysis, co-occurring TCRs were grouped using DBSCAN, with TCRdist sequence similarity added in when clustering inside HLA-allele-positive subsets. Co-occurrence clustering excluded repertoires with fewer than 30,000 or more than 120,000 public chains, plus five with anomalous nucleotide sharing. The table comes from immuneACCESS by way of TCRdb, which keeps in-frame sequences with V and J called. Part of the clones is missing from these tables; in studies checked, under half for an unresolved V gene and the rest for unknown reasons. V, J and clone size are taken as reported in that table, and D and trimming were inferred from the DNA itself. This sample is represented by around 130,000 clones; about 81% of them were singletons. The ten largest clones add up to 5.9% of the sample.

The cohort was made up of approximately 700 healthy bone marrow donors. All cohort members were sampled while nominally healthy, although unrecorded immune exposures were likely present. The donor was CMV seropositive and was included in the group of 300 or so seropositive cohort members. A peripheral blood sample was collected from each donor, and TCR beta sequencing was performed on peripheral blood mononuclear cells. The Qiagen DNeasy Blood Extraction Kit was used to extract genomic DNA from the blood cell samples. Material: PBMCs. Recombination linked TRBV9 to TRBJ2-2, and TRBD2 matches 8 of the central bases. The TCR comes from a woman in her thirties or forties in good health and CMV-seropositive. The nucleotides read TGTGCCAGCAGCGCAGGAGAACCTAGGGCGGGGGGCCTAAGAAACACCGGGGAGCTGTTTTTT. This sequence encodes CASSAGEPRAGGLRNTGELFF.